These T cell receptor beta chains were read from a single sample in a study of CD4 T cell repertoires in COVID-19. Clones were sequenced by immunoSEQ multiplex PCR, and TCRdb holds only the in-frame ones, with some missing. This table holds thousands of clones, around four fifths found once. The sequenced sample was effector memory CD4+ T cells from blood, obtained before the COVID-19 pandemic. The source of these receptors is a human donor who had COVID-19. Both conserved end residues are part of each CDR3. A D gene is named only where the DNA matches it firmly. Expanded clones are given a class, and other clones once, few, many or no size at all.

TRBV5-1	TRBD1	15	NA	TRBJ2-3	CASSFSTGGRDTQYF	TGCGCCAGCAGCTTTTCGACAGGGGGCAGAGATACGCAGTATTTT
TRBV19	TRBD1	15	NA	TRBJ2-2	CASSIVAQGAGELFF	TGTGCCAGTAGTATAGTTGCCCAGGGGGCCGGGGAGCTGTTTTTT
TRBV27	NA	11	few	TRBJ1-3	CASRSVNTIYF	TGTGCCAGCAGGAGTGTAAACACCATATATTTT
TRBV11-2	NA	15	NA	TRBJ2-3	CASSLGLGGTDTQYF	TGTGCCAGCAGCTTAGGGTTGGGCGGCACAGATACGCAGTATTTT
TRBV5-1	NA	16	NA	TRBJ2-3	CASSLAYPGDTDTQYF	TGCGCCAGCAGCTTGGCCTACCCGGGGGACACAGATACGCAGTATTTT
TRBV25-1	NA	16	NA	TRBJ1-6	CASSEGAIAFNSPLHF	TGTGCCAGCAGTGAAGGTGCAATAGCCTTCAATTCCCCCCTCCACTTT
TRBV28	NA	13	NA	TRBJ2-7	CASRGGVPYEQYF	TGTGCCAGCCGTGGAGGCGTTCCCTACGAGCAGTACTTC
TRBV5-1	NA	13	NA	TRBJ1-2	CASRASGNYGYTF	TGCGCCAGCAGGGCCAGCGGGAACTATGGCTACACCTTC
TRBV4-2	NA	15	NA	TRBJ2-5	CASSQVMGVEETQYF	TGTGCCAGCAGCCAAGTAATGGGTGTGGAGGAGACCCAGTACTTC
TRBV28	NA	13	once	TRBJ2-1	CASSLPSRNEQFF	TGTGCCAGCAGTTTACCTAGCAGGAATGAGCAGTTCTTC
TRBV30	NA	14	few	TRBJ1-5	CAWKEGQSNQPQHF	TGTGCCTGGAAGGAGGGGCAGAGCAATCAGCCCCAGCATTTT
TRBV7-2	NA	15	NA	TRBJ1-5	CASSLAAGTNQPQHF	TGTGCCAGCAGCTTAGCGGCAGGCACCAATCAGCCCCAGCATTTT
TRBV4-2	TRBD2	15	NA	TRBJ2-3	CASSATSGRTDTQYF	TGTGCCAGCAGCGCAACTAGCGGGAGAACAGATACGCAGTATTTT
TRBV7-8	NA	16	NA	TRBJ1-5	CASSSEGGLSNQPQHF	TGTGCCAGCAGCTCCGAGGGAGGGTTGAGCAATCAGCCCCAGCATTTT
TRBV7-6	TRBD1	14	NA	TRBJ2-7	CASSLAGQSYEQYF	TGTGCCAGCAGCTTAGCGGGACAGTCCTACGAGCAGTACTTC
TRBV6-5	TRBD2	14	once	TRBJ2-1	CATWTSGRINEQFF	TGTGCCACCTGGACTAGCGGGAGGATCAATGAGCAGTTCTTC
TRBV28	NA	15	NA	TRBJ2-7	CASSLLAGLDYEQYF	TGTGCCAGCAGTTTATTGGCGGGCCTAGACTACGAGCAGTACTTC
TRBV6-6	TRBD2	16	few	TRBJ2-7	CASSYTPSGSSYEQYF	TGTGCCAGCAGTTACACCCCTAGCGGTAGCTCCTACGAGCAGTACTTC
TRBV14	NA	14	NA	TRBJ2-7	CASSRRWPYYEQYF	TGTGCCAGCAGCAGGAGGTGGCCTTATTACGAGCAGTACTTC
TRBV5-1	NA	13	NA	TRBJ1-3	CASAQGSGNTIYF	TGCGCCAGCGCCCAGGGCTCAGGAAACACCATATATTTT
TRBV19	TRBD1	13	NA	TRBJ1-4	CASSDRGGEKLFF	TGTGCCAGTTCGGACAGGGGAGGTGAAAAACTGTTTTTT
TRBV5-1	NA	14	NA	TRBJ2-7	CASSLPGVLYEQYF	TGCGCCAGCAGCTTGCCGGGAGTTTTGTACGAGCAGTACTTC
TRBV5-1	NA	13	NA	TRBJ2-3	CASSLELADTQYF	TGCGCCAGCAGCTTGGAGCTCGCAGATACGCAGTATTTT
TRBV5-4	TRBD2	15	NA	TRBJ2-3	CASSKDGGGTDTQYF	TGTGCCAGCAGCAAAGACGGGGGGGGCACAGATACGCAGTATTTT
TRBV5-4	NA	13	medium-sized	TRBJ1-6	CASSSDINSPLHF	TGTGCCAGCAGCTCGGACATAAATTCACCCCTCCACTTT
TRBV6-1	TRBD1	14	NA	TRBJ2-5	CASSEGTVQETQYF	TGTGCCAGCAGTGAGGGGACAGTCCAAGAGACCCAGTACTTC
TRBV7-6	TRBD2	15	NA	TRBJ2-3	CASSLVLAGPGRQYF	TGTGCCAGCAGCTTAGTCCTAGCGGGCCCCGGTAGGCAGTATTTT
TRBV10-2	NA	13	NA	TRBJ2-2	CASSEDSTGELFF	TGCGCCAGCAGCGAAGACAGCACCGGGGAGCTGTTTTTT
TRBV6-5	NA	11	few	TRBJ2-4	CASIAENIQYF	TGTGCCAGCATCGCAGAAAACATTCAGTACTTC
TRBV7-8	NA	11	NA	TRBJ2-1	CASAGYNEQFF	TGTGCCAGCGCGGGTTACAATGAGCAGTTCTTC
TRBV25-1	TRBD1	17	NA	TRBJ2-5	CASSELGGTGFQETQYF	TGTGCCAGCAGTGAATTGGGCGGGACAGGGTTCCAAGAGACCCAGTACTTC
TRBV19	NA	14	NA	TRBJ1-2	CASSYSPSRDGYTF	TGTGCCAGTAGTTATAGCCCGTCACGGGATGGCTACACCTTC
TRBV6-4	NA	15	NA	TRBJ2-6	CASSLQPSGANVLTF	TGTGCCAGCAGCTTACAGCCATCTGGGGCCAACGTCCTGACTTTC
TRBV28	TRBD1	15	few	TRBJ2-7	CASSLAGQGFYEQYF	TGTGCCAGCAGCCTTGCGGGACAGGGGTTTTACGAGCAGTACTTC
TRBV2	NA	12	NA	TRBJ2-1	CASSGGGYEQFF	TGTGCCAGCAGTGGGGGGGGCTATGAGCAGTTCTTC
TRBV7-6	NA	15	NA	TRBJ2-7	CASSSTGNKRREQYF	TGTGCCAGCAGCTCTACAGGGAATAAGCGGCGCGAGCAGTACTTC
TRBV14	TRBD1	15	NA	TRBJ1-2	CASSHTRTGGGGYTF	TGTGCCAGCAGCCACACACGGACAGGGGGCGGGGGCTACACCTTC
TRBV28	TRBD1	15	NA	TRBJ1-3	CASTRTGSSGNTIYF	TGTGCCAGCACGAGGACAGGGTCCTCTGGAAACACCATATATTTT
TRBV7-8	NA	12	NA	TRBJ2-5	CASSLMQETQYF	TGTGCCAGCAGCTTAATGCAGGAGACCCAGTACTTC
TRBV6-5	NA	13	NA	TRBJ2-7	CASSEDPLEEQYF	TGTGCCAGCAGTGAAGACCCTTTGGAGGAGCAGTACTTC
TRBV29-1	NA	16	NA	TRBJ1-4	CSVVRGLPSGGEKLFF	TGCAGCGTTGTGCGGGGTCTCCCCTCTGGTGGTGAAAAACTGTTTTTT
TRBV27	NA	15	NA	TRBJ1-5	CASSFQGIGNQPQHF	TGTGCCAGCAGTTTCCAGGGAATCGGCAATCAGCCCCAGCATTTT
TRBV30	NA	17	once	TRBJ2-6	CAWSPGKRSSGANVLTF	TGTGCCTGGAGTCCAGGGAAACGTAGCTCTGGGGCCAACGTCCTGACTTTC
TRBV19	NA	11	NA	TRBJ1-1	CASSLDTEAFF	TGTGCCAGTAGTCTTGACACTGAAGCTTTCTTT
TRBV7-2	TRBD2	16	NA	TRBJ2-3	CASSLGLARSTDTQYF	TGTGCCAGCAGCTTAGGACTAGCGCGAAGCACAGATACGCAGTATTTT
TRBV7-8	TRBD2	13	NA	TRBJ2-3	CASSLGTTGLHIF	TGTGCCAGCAGCTTAGGGACTACGGGACTACACATTTTT
TRBV29-1	NA	14	NA	TRBJ2-1	CSSARLPRDNEQFF	TGCAGCTCCGCACGGCTCCCGAGGGACAATGAGCAGTTCTTC
TRBV5-1	NA	13	NA	TRBJ2-3	CASRWIAPDTQYF	TGCGCCAGCAGGTGGATAGCCCCAGATACGCAGTATTTT
TRBV14	NA	13	few	TRBJ2-2	CASSHPNTGELFF	TGTGCCAGCAGCCATCCAAACACCGGGGAGCTGTTTTTT
TRBV6-5	NA	12	NA	TRBJ2-1	CASSLLYNEQFF	TGTGCCAGCAGCCTTCTATACAATGAGCAGTTCTTC
TRBV29-1	TRBD1	16	NA	TRBJ1-4	CSAWIGQASTNEKLFF	TGCAGCGCCTGGATTGGACAGGCCTCAACTAATGAAAAACTGTTTTTT